This T cell receptor beta chain appears in the sequencing data of a study of CD8 T cells in Susac syndrome. Findings and limits, study-wide: Clonal expansion was not seen in any Susac syndrome CD4+ T cell repertoire.

Concerning this clonotype: Its antigen is not identified.

Random-hexamer reverse transcription was applied to roughly 0.5 to 1 ug RNA. A multiplex approach, immunoSEQ multiplex PCR, amplified TCR beta CDR3 across 54 Vbeta and 13 Jbeta. TCRdb used MiXCR to reprocess the immunoSEQ multiplex PCR reads, holding one entry per CDR3 protein. The sample includes 120,000 or so distinct CDR3 sequences, roughly 95% of them seen just once. V lost 3 bases and J lost 2; bases outside the gene matches: 1. CDR1 SEHNR and CDR2 FQNEAQ come from the germline V gene (reference sequence). This CDR3 is built from 13 residues. The sample was CD4+ T cells from PBMCs. The gene calls are TRBV7-9 and TRBJ2-7, with 7 nucleotides matching TRBD1. This TCR was sampled from a human donor with Susac syndrome. The CDR3 DNA is TGTGCCAGCAGCTTCGGGACAGCCTACGAGCAGTACTTC. Its translation: CASSFGTAYEQYF.